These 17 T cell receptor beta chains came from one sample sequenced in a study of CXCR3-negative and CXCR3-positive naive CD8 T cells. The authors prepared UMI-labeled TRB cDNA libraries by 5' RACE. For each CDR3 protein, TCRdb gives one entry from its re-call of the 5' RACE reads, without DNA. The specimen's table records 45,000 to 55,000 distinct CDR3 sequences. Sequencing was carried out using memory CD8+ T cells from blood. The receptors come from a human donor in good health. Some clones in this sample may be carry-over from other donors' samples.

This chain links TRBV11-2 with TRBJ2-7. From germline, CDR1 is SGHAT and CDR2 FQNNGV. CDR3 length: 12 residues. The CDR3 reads CASSLGFHEQYF. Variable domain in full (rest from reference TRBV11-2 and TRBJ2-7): EAGVAQSPRYKIIEKRQSVAFWCNPISGHATLYWYQQILGQGPKLLIQFQNNGVVDDSQLPKDRFSAERLKGVDSTLKIQPAKLEDSAVYLCASSLGFHEQYFGPGTRLTVT.

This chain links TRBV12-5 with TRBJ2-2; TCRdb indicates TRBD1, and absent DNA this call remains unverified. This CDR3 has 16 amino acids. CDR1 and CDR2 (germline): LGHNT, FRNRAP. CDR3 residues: CASGLVLGQYTGELFF.

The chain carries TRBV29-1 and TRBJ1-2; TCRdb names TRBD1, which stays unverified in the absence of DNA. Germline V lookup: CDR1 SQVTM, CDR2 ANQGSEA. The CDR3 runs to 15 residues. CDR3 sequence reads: CSDYSAGGDNYGYTF.

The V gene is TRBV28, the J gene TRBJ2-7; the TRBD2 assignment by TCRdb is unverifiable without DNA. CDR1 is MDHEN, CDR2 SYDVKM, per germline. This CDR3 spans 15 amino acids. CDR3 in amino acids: CASTVGTGGPYEQYF.

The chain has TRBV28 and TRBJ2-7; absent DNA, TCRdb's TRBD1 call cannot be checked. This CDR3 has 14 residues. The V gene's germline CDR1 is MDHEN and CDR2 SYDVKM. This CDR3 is CASSPGYDSYEQYF.

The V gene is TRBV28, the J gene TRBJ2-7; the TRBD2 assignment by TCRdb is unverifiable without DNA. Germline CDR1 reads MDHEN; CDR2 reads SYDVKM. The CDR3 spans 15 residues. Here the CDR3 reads CASSLTREGPYEQYF.

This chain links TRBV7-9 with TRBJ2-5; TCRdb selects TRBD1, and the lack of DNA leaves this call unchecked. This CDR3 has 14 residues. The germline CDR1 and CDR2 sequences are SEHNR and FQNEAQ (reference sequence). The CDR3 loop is CASSGGAGRETQYF.

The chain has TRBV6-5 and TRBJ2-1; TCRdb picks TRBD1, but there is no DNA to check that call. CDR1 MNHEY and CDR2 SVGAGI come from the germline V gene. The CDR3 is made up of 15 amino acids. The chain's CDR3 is CASSSKGQGAFEQFF.

The CDR3 sequence is CASSFLGYNEQFF. The chain has TRBV13 and TRBJ2-1. Looked up from germline, CDR1 is PRHDT and CDR2 is FYEKMQ (reference sequence). CDR3 length equals 13 residues.

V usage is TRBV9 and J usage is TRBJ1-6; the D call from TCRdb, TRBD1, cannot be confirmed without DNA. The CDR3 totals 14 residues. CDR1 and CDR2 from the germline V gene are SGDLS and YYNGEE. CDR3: CASSARQANSPLHF.

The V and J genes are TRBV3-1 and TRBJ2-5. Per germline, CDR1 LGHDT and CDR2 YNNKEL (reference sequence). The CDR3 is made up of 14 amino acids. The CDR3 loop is CASSSGSYQETQYF.

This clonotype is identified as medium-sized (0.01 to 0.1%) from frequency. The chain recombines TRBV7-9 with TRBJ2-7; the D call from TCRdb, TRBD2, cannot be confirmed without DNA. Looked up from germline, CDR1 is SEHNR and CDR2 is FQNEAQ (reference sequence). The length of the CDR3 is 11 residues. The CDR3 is CASSSPHEQYF.

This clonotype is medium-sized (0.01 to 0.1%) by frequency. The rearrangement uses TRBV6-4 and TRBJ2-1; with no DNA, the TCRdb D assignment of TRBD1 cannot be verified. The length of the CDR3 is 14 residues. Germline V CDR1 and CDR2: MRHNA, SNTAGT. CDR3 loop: CASSKDAQGNEQFF.

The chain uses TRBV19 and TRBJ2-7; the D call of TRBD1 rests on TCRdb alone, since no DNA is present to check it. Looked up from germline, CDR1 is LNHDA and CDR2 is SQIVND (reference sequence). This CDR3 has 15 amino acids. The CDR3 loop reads CASSISTGSTYEQYF.

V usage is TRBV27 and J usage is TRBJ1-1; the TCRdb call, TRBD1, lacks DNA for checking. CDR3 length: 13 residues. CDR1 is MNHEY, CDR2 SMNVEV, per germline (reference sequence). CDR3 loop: CASSLGPGTEAFF.

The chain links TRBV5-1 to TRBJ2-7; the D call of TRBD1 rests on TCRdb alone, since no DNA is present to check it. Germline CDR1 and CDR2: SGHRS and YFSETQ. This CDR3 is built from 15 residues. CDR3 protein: CASSLGDRVSYEQYF.

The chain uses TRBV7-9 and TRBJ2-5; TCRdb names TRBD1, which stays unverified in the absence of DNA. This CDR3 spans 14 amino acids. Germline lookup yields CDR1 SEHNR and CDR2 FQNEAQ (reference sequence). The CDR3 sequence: CASSQLQGQETQYF.